The 9 T cell receptor beta chains presented below share a single source sample, sequenced in a study of post-analysis software for immune sequencing data (dated by TCRdb to between 2014 and 2017). Libraries came from PCR. Instrument used: Illumina HiSeq 2500. To reduce PCR and sequencing biases, unique molecular identifiers were incorporated into the TCR beta cDNA libraries. TCRdb applied fastp at Q25 and MiXCR to the public reads, then kept only in-frame beta chains. Here each entry gathers all rows of one CDR3 protein and keeps the most common genes and DNA. The sample profile shows about 800,000 distinct CDR3 sequences; just under 30% of them were found once. In total, the top ten clones hold approximately 0.6% of the sample. Points the paper makes about the study in general: Roughly 5 TRBV segments, including TRBV5-6, TRBV5-1 and TRBV20-1, were significantly more frequent in patients than controls.

These receptors' antigens are unknown. Sequencing input: blood. The receptors shown here come from a girl aged 5-17 years with multiple sclerosis.

This clonotype has more than one count but fewer than ten. The genes are TRBV3-1 and TRBJ1-2; D perhaps matches TRBD1 (6 bases). Germline CDR1 LGHDT, CDR2 YNNKEL (reference sequence). V was pared by 1 base and J by 8 bases, with 17 bases between. The length of the CDR3 is 15 residues. The CDR3 region is CASSQGRGHRQGYTF. CDR3 in DNA: TGTGCCAGCAGCCAAGGACGGGGACACCGGCAGGGCTACACCTTC.

The genes are TRBV2 and TRBJ1-1; no clear D gene. The CDR3 has 14 amino acids. Trimming removed 3 bases from V and 6 bases from J, with 14 bases in between. The germline V gene has CDR1 SNHLY and CDR2 FYNNEI. CDR3: CASSDSLGLPEAFF. As DNA, the CDR3 is TGTGCCAGCAGTGACTCGCTGGGTCTCCCTGAAGCTTTCTTT.

The chain links TRBV29-1 to TRBJ1-1, with TRBD1 as a possible D gene (6 bases). The CDR3 runs to 13 residues. The germline V gene has CDR1 SQVTM and CDR2 ANQGSEA. V lost 5 bases and J 1 base, leaving 11 bases between the germline ends. In DNA form, the CDR3 reads TGCAGCGTTATTGGACAGTGGAACACTGAAGCTTTCTTT. This gives the protein CSVIGQWNTEAFF. Supplemented by reference TRBV29-1 and TRBJ1-1, the full variable domain reads SAVISQKPSRDICQRGTSLTIQCQVDSQVTMMFWYRQQPGQSLTLIATANQGSEATYESGFVIDKFPISRPNLTFSTLTVSNMSPEDSSIYLCSVIGQWNTEAFFGQGTRLTVV.

The J gene is TRBJ2-2, the V gene TRBV7-2, with D unclear. The V end was cut by 10 bases, the J end by 3 bases, with 9 bases between. The V gene's germline CDR1 is SGHTA and CDR2 FQGNSA. CDR3 length: 12 amino acids. Here the CDR3 reads CAKQTDTGELFF. The DNA of the CDR3 is TGTGCCAAGCAGACGGACACCGGGGAGCTGTTTTTT.

This clonotype was seen at least ten times. The chain uses TRBV4-3 and TRBJ2-7; 8 nucleotides align to TRBD2. J gave up 2 bases and V 0 bases, and 3 bases lay outside the gene matches. Germline values: CDR1 LGHNA, CDR2 YSLEER. This CDR3 is 15 amino acids long. CDR3: CASSQDRAGAYEQYF. The CDR3 nucleotides read TGCGCCAGCAGCCAAGATAGAGCGGGAGCCTACGAGCAGTACTTC.

The genes are TRBV12-3 or TRBV12-4 and TRBJ1-5; 8 bases match TRBD1. The CDR3 is 18 residues long. V lost 2 bases, J lost 0 bases, and 9 bases stayed unmatched. CDR3 in DNA: TGTGCCAGCAGTTTACGGCAGGGGGCGGGAGATAGCAATCAGCCCCAGCATTTT. This codes for CASSLRQGAGDSNQPQHF.

The V call is TRBV5-6, the J call TRBJ2-3, with a possible D match to TRBD1 (6 bases). V was shortened by 4 bases and J by 2 bases, with 14 bases between the two germline ends. Germline V gives CDR1 SGHDT, CDR2 YYEEEE. The length of the CDR3 is 15 residues. The CDR3 region is CASSLRTEYTDTQYF. CDR3 DNA: TGTGCCAGCAGCCTCCGGACAGAGTACACAGATACGCAGTATTTT. Drawing the rest from reference TRBV5-6 and TRBJ2-3, the complete variable domain is DAGVTQSPTHLIKTRGQQVTLRCSPKSGHDTVSWYQQALGQGPQFIFQYYEEEERQRGNFPDRFSGHQFPNYSSELNVNALLLGDSALYLCASSLRTEYTDTQYFGPGTRLTVL.

The chain recombines TRBV29-1 with TRBJ2-1; tentatively, D is TRBD2 (5 bases). Germline CDR1 reads SQVTM; CDR2 reads ANQGSEA. V was clipped by 6 bases and J by 12 bases, with 21 bases between them. The CDR3 consists of 13 residues. CDR3 residues: CSVAPGTWDGQFF. DNA for the CDR3: TGCAGCGTGGCTCCGGGAACATGGGATGGGCAGTTCTTC.

This clonotype was detected a few times. At one boundary the junction diverges from the germline segment, which might be a read error. The genes are TRBV6-2 or TRBV6-3 and TRBJ2-4; TRBD2 aligns across 8 bases. The J call could be wrong; TRBJ2-7 is a better fit for the DNA end. Germline V gene sequence: CDR1 MNHEY, CDR2 SVGEGT. CDR3 length: 16 residues. CDR3 DNA sequence: TGTGCCGGCAGTTACTCGACTATAGCGGGAACCGACGAGCAGTACTTC. This translates into CAGSYSTIAGTDEQYF.